The present TCR beta chain was sequenced within a study of control samples from healthy donors and cancer patients. About this clone itself: Other DNA sequences in the sample encode the same CDR3.

TCRdb's copy holds only in-frame clones and misses some; the assay was immunoSEQ multiplex PCR. This table holds 170,000 or so clones, around 92% found once. The germline V gene has CDR1 LNHDA and CDR2 SQIVND (reference sequence). The ends lost 1 base at V and 1 base at J; junction bases unmatched: 0. This CDR3 contains 15 residues. Source material: blood. This rearrangement joins TRBV19 to TRBJ2-1, with 8 bases that match TRBD2. This receptor was taken from a woman aged 40-49 years in good health. CDR3 loop: CASSIAGGSYNEQFF. CDR3 nucleotide sequence: TGTGCCAGTAGTATAGCGGGGGGGTCCTACAATGAGCAGTTCTTC.